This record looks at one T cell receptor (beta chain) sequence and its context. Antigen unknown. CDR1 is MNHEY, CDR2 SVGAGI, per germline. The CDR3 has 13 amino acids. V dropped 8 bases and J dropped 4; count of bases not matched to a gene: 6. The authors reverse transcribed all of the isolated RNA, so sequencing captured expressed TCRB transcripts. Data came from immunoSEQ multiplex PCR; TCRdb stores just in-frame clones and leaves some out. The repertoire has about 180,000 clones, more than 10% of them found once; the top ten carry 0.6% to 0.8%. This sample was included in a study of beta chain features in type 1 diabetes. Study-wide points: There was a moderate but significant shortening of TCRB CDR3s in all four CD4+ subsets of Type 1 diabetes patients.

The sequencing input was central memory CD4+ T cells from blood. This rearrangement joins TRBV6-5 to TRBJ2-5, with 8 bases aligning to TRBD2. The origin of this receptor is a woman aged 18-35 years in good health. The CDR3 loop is CASRREGRETQYF. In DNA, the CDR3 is TGTGCCAGCCGCCGGGAGGGCCGAGAGACCCAGTACTTC.